This T cell receptor beta chain was sequenced in a study of regulatory T cells in long-lasting Graves disease. The CDR3 consists of 15 residues. CDR1 is SNHLY and CDR2 is FYNNEI in the germline V gene. V gave up 6 bases and J gave up 3 bases; unmatched junction bases: 9. iRepertoire HTBI primers and Arm-PCR of CDR3 regions built TCR beta libraries. Using its own MiXCR run on the multiplex PCR reads, TCRdb lists one record per CDR3 protein. The table has hundreds of thousands of distinct CDR3 sequences, around 15% seen once. Time point specified: newly diagnosed GD, antithyroid drugs for less than 3 months. Preparation of the TCR library used RNA extracted from PBMCs. These same data were also listed under a study on T cells in Graves' hyperthyroidism and ophthalmopathy. That source adds: Blood also contained most expanded thyroid clonotypes above 0.001. Separation of ophthalmopathy from stable hyperthyroidism was achieved by a 13 V-J model.

The sequence derives from a man between 35 and 55 years old with Graves disease. The sample was peripheral blood mononuclear cells (PBMCs), taken at new diagnosis, from a patient treated with antithyroid drugs. The chain joins TRBV2 to TRBJ2-5, with 8 positions matching TRBD2. The CDR3 region is CASRLRLAQEETQYF. DNA of the CDR3: TGTGCCAGCAGACTACGACTAGCGCAGGAAGAGACCCAGTACTTC. Supplemented by reference TRBV2 and TRBJ2-5, the full variable domain reads EPEVTQTPSHQVTQMGQEVILRCVPISNHLYFYWYRQILGQKVEFLVSFYNNEISEKSEIFDDQFSVERPDGSNFTLKIRSTKLEDSAMYFCASRLRLAQEETQYFGPGTRLLVL.